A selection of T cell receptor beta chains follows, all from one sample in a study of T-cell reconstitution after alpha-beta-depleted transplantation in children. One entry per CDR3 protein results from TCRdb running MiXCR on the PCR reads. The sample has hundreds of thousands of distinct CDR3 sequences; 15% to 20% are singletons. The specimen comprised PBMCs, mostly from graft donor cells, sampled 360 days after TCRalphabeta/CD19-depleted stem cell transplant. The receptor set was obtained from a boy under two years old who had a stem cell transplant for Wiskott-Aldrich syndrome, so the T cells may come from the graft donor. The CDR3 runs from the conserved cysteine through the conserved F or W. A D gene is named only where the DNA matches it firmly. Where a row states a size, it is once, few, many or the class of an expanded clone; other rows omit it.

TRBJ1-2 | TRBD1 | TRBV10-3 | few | CAISRTGDDDGYTF | TGTGCCATCAGCCGGACAGGGGATGACGATGGCTACACCTTC
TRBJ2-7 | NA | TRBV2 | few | CASSLRGRTSYEQYF | TGTGCCAGCAGCCTTAGGGGACGGACATCTTACGAGCAGTACTTC
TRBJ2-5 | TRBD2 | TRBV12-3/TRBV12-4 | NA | CATRRLAGGSGQETQYF | TGTGCCACCCGACGACTAGCGGGAGGTTCGGGGCAAGAGACCCAGTACTTC
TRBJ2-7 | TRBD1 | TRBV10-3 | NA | CAISDATGMRYEQYF | TGTGCCATCAGTGATGCGACAGGGATGCGGTACGAGCAGTACTTC
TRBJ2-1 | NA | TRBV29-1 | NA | CSARGKGSYNEQFF | TGCAGCGCACGGGGGAAGGGCTCCTACAATGAGCAGTTCTTC
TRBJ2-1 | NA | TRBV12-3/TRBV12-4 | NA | CASSRPFNYNEQFF | TGTGCCAGCAGTCGCCCGTTCAATTACAATGAGCAGTTCTTC
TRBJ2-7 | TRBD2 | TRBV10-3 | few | CAISGIAGSDEQYF | TGTGCCATCAGTGGAATAGCGGGATCAGACGAGCAGTACTTC
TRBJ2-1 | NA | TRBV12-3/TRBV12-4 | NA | CASSPYTEQFF | TGTGCCAGCAGTCCCTACACTGAGCAGTTCTTC
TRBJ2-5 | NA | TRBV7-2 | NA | CASSEGSPGTQYF | TGTGCCAGCAGCGAGGGATCCCCAGGGACCCAGTACTTC
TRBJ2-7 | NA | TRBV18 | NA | CASSPRANAYEQYF | TGTGCCAGCTCACCACGCGCCAACGCCTACGAGCAGTACTTC
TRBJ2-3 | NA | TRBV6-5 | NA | CASSYPSGGQNLNTQYF | TGTGCCAGCAGTTACCCATCGGGGGGACAGAATCTCAATACGCAGTATTTT
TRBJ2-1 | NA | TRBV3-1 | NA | CASSAKLGRSYNEQFF | TGTGCCAGCAGCGCTAAACTAGGCCGCTCCTACAATGAGCAGTTCTTC
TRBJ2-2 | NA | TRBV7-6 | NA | CASSLSGRLGQGRDTGELFF | TGTGCCAGCAGCTTAAGCGGGCGCTTGGGGCAGGGTCGGGACACCGGGGAGCTGTTTTTT
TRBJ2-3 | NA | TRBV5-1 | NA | CASSLELDTQYF | TGCGCCAGCAGCTTGGAGCTAGATACGCAGTATTTT
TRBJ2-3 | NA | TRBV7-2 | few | CASSWAGDTQYF | TGTGCCAGCAGCTGGGCTGGAGATACGCAGTATTTT
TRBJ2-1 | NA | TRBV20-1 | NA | CSASREAPRGEQFF | TGCAGTGCTAGCCGAGAGGCCCCGAGGGGTGAGCAGTTCTTC
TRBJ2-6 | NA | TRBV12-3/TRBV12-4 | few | CASSGPSGANVLTF | TGTGCCAGCTCCGGACCCTCTGGGGCCAACGTCCTGACTTTC
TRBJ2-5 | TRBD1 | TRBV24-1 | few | CATSDLGIRDRGVETQYF | TGTGCCACCAGTGATTTGGGGATCCGGGACAGGGGTGTGGAGACCCAGTACTTC
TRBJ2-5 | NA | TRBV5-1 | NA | CASSGQYQETQYF | TGCGCCAGCAGTGGACAGTACCAAGAGACCCAGTACTTC
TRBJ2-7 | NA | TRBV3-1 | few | CASSQVPSYEQYF | TGTGCCAGCAGCCAAGTTCCCTCCTACGAGCAGTACTTC
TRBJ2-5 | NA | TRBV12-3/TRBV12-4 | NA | CASSLNLAGTYPVETQYF | TGTGCCAGCAGTTTAAATCTGGCAGGTACCTACCCTGTGGAGACCCAGTACTTC
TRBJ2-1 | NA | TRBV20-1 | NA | CSARGWGGNDNEQFF | TGCAGTGCTAGAGGCTGGGGCGGGAATGACAATGAGCAGTTCTTC
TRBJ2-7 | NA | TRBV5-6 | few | CASSLSGRFGGRYEQYF | TGTGCCAGCAGCTTGAGTGGACGGTTTGGGGGACGCTACGAGCAGTACTTC
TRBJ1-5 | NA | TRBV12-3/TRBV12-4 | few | CASRLSGTLIQPQHF | TGTGCCAGCAGGCTATCCGGGACCCTGATACAGCCCCAGCATTTT
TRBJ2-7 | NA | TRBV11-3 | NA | CASSLDVGSSYEQYF | TGTGCCAGCAGCTTAGACGTCGGTAGCTCCTACGAGCAGTACTTC
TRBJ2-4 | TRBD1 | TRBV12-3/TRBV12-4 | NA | CASSLGGDRINIQYF | TGTGCCAGCAGTTTAGGAGGGGACAGGATAAACATTCAGTACTTC
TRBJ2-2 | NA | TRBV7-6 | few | CASSLDISNTGELFF | TGTGCCAGCAGCTTAGACATATCGAACACCGGGGAGCTGTTTTTT
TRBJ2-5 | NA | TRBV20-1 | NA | CSARVPSGLQETQYF | TGCAGTGCTAGAGTCCCCTCGGGGCTACAAGAGACCCAGTACTTC
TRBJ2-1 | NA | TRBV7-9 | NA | CASSPTANNEQFF | TGTGCCAGCAGTCCAACGGCAAACAATGAGCAGTTCTTC
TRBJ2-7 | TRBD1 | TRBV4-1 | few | CASSLRRDSYEQYF | TGCGCCAGCAGCCTACGCCGGGACAGCTACGAGCAGTACTTC
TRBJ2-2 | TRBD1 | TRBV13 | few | CASSSDRGLTGELFF | TGTGCCAGCAGCTCGGACAGGGGGCTCACCGGGGAGCTGTTTTTT
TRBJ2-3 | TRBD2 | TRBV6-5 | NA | CASSRIGLAGSADTQYF | TGTGCCAGCAGTCGCATCGGGCTAGCGGGTTCGGCAGATACGCAGTATTTT
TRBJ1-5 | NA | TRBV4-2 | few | CASSQGGGGSNQPQHF | TGTGCCAGCAGCCAAGGGGGGGGTGGTAGCAATCAGCCCCAGCATTTT
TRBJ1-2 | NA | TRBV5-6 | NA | CASQQGVGNYGYTF | TGTGCCAGCCAACAGGGAGTAGGTAACTATGGCTACACCTTC
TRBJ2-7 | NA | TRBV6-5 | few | CASSYSGGVPHEQYF | TGTGCCAGCAGTTACTCCGGGGGAGTTCCCCACGAGCAGTACTTC
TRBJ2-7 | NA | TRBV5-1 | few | CASSWDFSSSYEQYF | TGCGCCAGCAGCTGGGACTTTTCCTCTTCCTACGAGCAGTACTTC